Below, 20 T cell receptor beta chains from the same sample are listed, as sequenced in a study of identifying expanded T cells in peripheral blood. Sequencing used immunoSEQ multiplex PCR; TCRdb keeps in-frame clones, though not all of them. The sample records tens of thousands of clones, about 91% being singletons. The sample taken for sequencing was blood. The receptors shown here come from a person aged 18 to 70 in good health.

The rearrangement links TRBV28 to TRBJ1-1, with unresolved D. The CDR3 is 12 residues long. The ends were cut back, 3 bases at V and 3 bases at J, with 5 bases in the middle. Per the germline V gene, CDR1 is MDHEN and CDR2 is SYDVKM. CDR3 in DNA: TGTGCCAGCAGTTTTCACGACACTGAAGCTTTCTTT. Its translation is CASSFHDTEAFF.

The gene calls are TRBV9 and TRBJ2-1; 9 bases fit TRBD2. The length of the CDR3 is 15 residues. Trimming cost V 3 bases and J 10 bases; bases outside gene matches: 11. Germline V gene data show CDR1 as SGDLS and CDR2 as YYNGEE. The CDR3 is CASSGTGVAGEEQFF. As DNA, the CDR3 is TGTGCCAGCAGCGGGACTGGGGTAGCGGGAGAGGAGCAGTTCTTC.

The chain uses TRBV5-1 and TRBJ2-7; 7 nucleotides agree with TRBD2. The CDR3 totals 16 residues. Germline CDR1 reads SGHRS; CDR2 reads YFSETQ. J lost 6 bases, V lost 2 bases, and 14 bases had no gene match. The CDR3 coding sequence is TGCGCCAGCAGCTTCTCCCCATCCGGGGGGTTGAGCGAGCAGTACTTC. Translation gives CASSFSPSGGLSEQYF.

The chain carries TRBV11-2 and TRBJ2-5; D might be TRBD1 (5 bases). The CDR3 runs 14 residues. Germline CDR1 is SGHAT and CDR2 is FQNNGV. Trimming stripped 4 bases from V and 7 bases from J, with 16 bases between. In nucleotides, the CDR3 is TGTGCCAGCAGCTCCAGGGCCCTACTGGGGACCCAGTACTTC. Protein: CASSSRALLGTQYF. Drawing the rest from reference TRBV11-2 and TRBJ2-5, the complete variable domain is EAGVAQSPRYKIIEKRQSVAFWCNPISGHATLYWYQQILGQGPKLLIQFQNNGVVDDSQLPKDRFSAERLKGVDSTLKIQPAKLEDSAVYLCASSSRALLGTQYFGPGTRLLVL.

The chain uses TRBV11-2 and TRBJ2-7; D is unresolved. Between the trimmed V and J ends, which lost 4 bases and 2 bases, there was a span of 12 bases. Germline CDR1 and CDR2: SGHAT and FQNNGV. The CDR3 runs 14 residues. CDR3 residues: CASSSTPVPYEQYF. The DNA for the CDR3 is TGTGCCAGCAGCTCCACCCCAGTGCCCTACGAGCAGTACTTC.

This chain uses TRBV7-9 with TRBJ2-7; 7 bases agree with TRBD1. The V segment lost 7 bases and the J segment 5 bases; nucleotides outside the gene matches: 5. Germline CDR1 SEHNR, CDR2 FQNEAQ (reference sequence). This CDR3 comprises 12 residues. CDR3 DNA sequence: TGTGCCAGCACCCTTACAGGGGACGAGCAGTACTTC. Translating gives CASTLTGDEQYF. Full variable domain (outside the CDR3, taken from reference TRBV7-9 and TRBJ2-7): DTGVSQNPRHKITKRGQNVTFRCDPISEHNRLYWYRQTLGQGPEFLTYFQNEAQLEKSRLLSDRFSAERPKGSFSTLEIQRTEQGDSAMYLCASTLTGDEQYFGPGTRLTVT.

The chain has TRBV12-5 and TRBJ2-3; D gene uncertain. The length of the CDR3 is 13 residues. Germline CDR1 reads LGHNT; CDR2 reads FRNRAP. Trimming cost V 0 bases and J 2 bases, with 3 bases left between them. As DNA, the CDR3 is TGTGCTAGTGGTTTGGTACTCACAGATACGCAGTATTTT. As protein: CASGLVLTDTQYF.

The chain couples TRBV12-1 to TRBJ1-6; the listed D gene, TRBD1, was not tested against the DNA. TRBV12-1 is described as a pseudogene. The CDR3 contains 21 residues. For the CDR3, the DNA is TGTGCCAGCAGCTTTAGTCCCCCACCCCGGGACAGGAAAATCCATGATTCACCCCTCCACTTT. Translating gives CASSFSPPPRDRKIHDSPLHF.

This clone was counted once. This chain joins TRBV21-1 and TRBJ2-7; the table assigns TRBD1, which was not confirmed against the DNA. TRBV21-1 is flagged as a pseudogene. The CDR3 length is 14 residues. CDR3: CARCIQGSSYEQYF. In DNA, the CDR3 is TGTGCCAGGTGCATTCAGGGATCTAGCTACGAGCAGTACTTC.

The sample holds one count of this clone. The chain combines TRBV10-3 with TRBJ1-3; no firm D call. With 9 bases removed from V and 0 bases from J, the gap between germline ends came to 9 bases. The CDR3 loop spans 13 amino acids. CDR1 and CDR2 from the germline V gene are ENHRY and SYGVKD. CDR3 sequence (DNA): TGTGCCATACGGACCGACTCTGGAAACACCATATATTTT. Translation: CAIRTDSGNTIYF.

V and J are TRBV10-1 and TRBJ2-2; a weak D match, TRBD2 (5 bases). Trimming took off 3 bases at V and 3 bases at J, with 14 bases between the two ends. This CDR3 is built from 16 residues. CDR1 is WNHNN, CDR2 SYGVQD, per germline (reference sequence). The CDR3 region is CASSENGAGDTGELFF. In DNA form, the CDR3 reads TGCGCCAGCAGTGAAAATGGTGCCGGGGACACCGGGGAGCTGTTTTTT.

The CDR3 region has the DNA TGTGCCAGCTCACTCGACTATAGCTCCTATAATTCACCCCTCCACTTT. This codes for CASSLDYSSYNSPLHF. The gene calls are TRBV18 and TRBJ1-6, with no clear D. Trimming pared 4 bases from V and 0 bases from J, leaving 10 bases between. The CDR3 is made up of 16 amino acids. Germline-derived CDR1 and CDR2 are KGHSH and LQKENI.

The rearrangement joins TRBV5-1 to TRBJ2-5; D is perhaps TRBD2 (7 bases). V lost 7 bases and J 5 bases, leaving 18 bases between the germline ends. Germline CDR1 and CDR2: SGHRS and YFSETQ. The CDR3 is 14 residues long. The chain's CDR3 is CASQIGGALETQYF. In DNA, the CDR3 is TGCGCCAGCCAAATAGGGGGGGCCTTGGAGACCCAGTACTTC.

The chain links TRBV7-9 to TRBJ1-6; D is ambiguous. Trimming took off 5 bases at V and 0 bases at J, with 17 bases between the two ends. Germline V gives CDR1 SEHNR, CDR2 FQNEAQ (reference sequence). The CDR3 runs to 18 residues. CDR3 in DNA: TGTGCCAGCAGCCCCACCCCCCAGCCATGCTCCTATAATTCACCCCTCCACTTT. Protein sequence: CASSPTPQPCSYNSPLHF.

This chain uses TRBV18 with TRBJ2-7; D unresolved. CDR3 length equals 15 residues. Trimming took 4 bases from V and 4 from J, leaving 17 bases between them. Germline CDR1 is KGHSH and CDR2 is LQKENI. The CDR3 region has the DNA TGTGCCAGCTCACTCCTTACGCCCGTAGGGTACGAGCAGTACTTC. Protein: CASSLLTPVGYEQYF.

This CDR3 reads CASSLGANRGTDTQYF. The DNA of the CDR3 is TGTGCCAGCAGCTTAGGGGCTAATAGGGGGACAGATACGCAGTATTTT. V and J are TRBV7-2 and TRBJ2-3; D is possibly TRBD1 (6 bases). CDR3 length: 16 residues. The germline V and J ends were trimmed by 1 base and 3 bases, with 14 bases remaining between them. Germline CDR1 reads SGHTA; CDR2 reads FQGNSA.

CDR3 sequence: CASSLASLTNEKLFF. For the CDR3, the DNA is TGTGCCAGCAGCTTAGCGTCACTCACTAATGAAAAACTGTTTTTT. This chain connects TRBV7-9 to TRBJ1-4; D ambiguous. V was pared by 0 bases and J by 2 bases, with 7 bases between. Germline assignment: CDR1 SEHNR and CDR2 FQNEAQ (reference sequence). The CDR3 spans 15 residues.

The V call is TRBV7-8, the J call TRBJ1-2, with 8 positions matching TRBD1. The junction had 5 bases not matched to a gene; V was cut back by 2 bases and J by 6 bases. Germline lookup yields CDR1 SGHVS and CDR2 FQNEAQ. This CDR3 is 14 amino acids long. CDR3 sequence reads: CASSLRPQGDGYTF. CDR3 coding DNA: TGTGCCAGCAGCTTAAGGCCACAGGGGGATGGCTACACCTTC.

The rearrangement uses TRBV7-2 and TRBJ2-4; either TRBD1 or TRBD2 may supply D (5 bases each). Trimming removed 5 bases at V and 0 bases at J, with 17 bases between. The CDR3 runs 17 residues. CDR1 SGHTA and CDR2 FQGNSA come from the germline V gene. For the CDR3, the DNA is TGTGCCAGCAGCCTAGAAGGGACCAACCTAGCCAAAAACATTCAGTACTTC. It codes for CASSLEGTNLAKNIQYF.

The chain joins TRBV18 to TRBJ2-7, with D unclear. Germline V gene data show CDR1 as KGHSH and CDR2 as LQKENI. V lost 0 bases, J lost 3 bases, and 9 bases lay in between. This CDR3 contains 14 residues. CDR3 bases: TGTGCCAGCTCACCACCCGACCGTCACTACGAGCAGTACTTC. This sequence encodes CASSPPDRHYEQYF.